This entry lists 9 T cell receptor beta chains sequenced from one sample in a study of T cells in women clearing cervical HPV infection. The repertoire was sequenced with immunoSEQ multiplex PCR; TCRdb's copy has only in-frame clones and lacks some. This repertoire includes about 46,000 clones. The source material was blood buffy coat. Receptors originate from a woman between 18 and 75 years old with a cervical HPV16 infection that either progressed to CIN3+ or cleared (not recorded which).

With respect to this clone: Coverage ceases 3 residues before the CDR3 finishes, and the germline J gene fills in the end. The chain recombines TRBV2 with TRBJ2-5; 8 bases fit TRBD2. There are 14 residues in the CDR3. The germline CDR1 and CDR2 sequences are SNHLY and FYNNEI. V lost 7 bases, J lost 5 bases, and 9 bases stayed unmatched. The CDR3 sequence is CASNSLAGSETQYF. CDR3 DNA, as far as it was read: TGTGCCAGCAACTCCCTAGCGGGTAGTGAGACC.

Notes on this clone: The read terminates 3 residues before the CDR3 end, so the remaining end is supplied by the germline J gene. The chain links TRBV11-2 to TRBJ2-1, with 7 bases identical to TRBD2. Germline CDR1 and CDR2: SGHAT and FQNNGV. This CDR3 is 15 amino acids long. J gave up 1 base and V 5 bases, and 5 bases lay outside the gene matches. The CDR3 sequence: CASSTRGESYNEQFF. The part of the CDR3 DNA that was read is TGTGCCAGCAGCACTCGGGGGGAATCCTACAATGAG.

About this clone: The observed sequence ends 3 residues before the CDR3 terminus, with the missing tail filled in from the germline J gene. The rearrangement links TRBV19 to TRBJ1-2; 7 nucleotides agree with TRBD1. The V gene end was trimmed by 6 bases and the J gene end by 3 bases; junction bases not matched to a gene: 4. The CDR3 has 13 amino acids. Germline V gives CDR1 LNHDA, CDR2 SQIVND (reference sequence). The CDR3 DNA, read in part, is TGTGCCAGTAGCAATACAGGGGACTATGGC. It yields the protein CASSNTGDYG. The complete CDR3 reads CASSNTGDYGYTF.

As concerns this clone: The sequenced fragment ends 3 residues before the CDR3 boundary, so the rest is inferred from the germline J gene. The V and J genes are TRBV7-2 and TRBJ2-3, with TRBD1 as a possible D gene (6 bases). There are 13 residues in the CDR3. The V gene's germline CDR1 is SGHTA and CDR2 FQGNSA. V lost 5 bases, J lost 6 bases, and 12 bases lay in between. The CDR3: CASSTYRVDTQYF. The covered CDR3 bases are TGTGCCAGCAGCACCTACAGGGTCGATACG.

With regard to this clone: An end of the junction does not agree with germline; a read error may underlie this. The read stops 3 residues short of the end of the CDR3; the missing end is completed from the germline J gene. The sample holds other DNA sequences that translate to the same CDR3. The chain combines TRBV7-6 with TRBJ1-3; no clear D. CDR1 SGHVS and CDR2 FNYEAQ come from the germline V gene. The CDR3 loop spans 13 amino acids. The CDR3: CASSLVTGNTIYF. CDR3 DNA (partial): TGTGCCAGTAGCTTAGTAACTGGAAACACC.

Details on this clone: The junction does not match germline at one end; this may be a read error. The read gets to within 3 residues of the CDR3 end, and the germline J gene fills in the rest. The V and J genes are TRBV4-2 and TRBJ2-5; 7 bases align to TRBD2. Looked up from germline, CDR1 is LGHNA and CDR2 is YNFKEQ. This CDR3 comprises 17 residues. CDR3 amino acids: CASSQDASGTSKETQYF. The CDR3 DNA, read in part, is TGCGCCAGCAGCCAAGACGCGAGCGGGACTTCCAAAGAGACC.

A note on this clone: From the germline J gene comes the end of the CDR3, since the read stops 3 residues before it. The chain joins TRBV12-5 to TRBJ2-3, with 11 positions matching TRBD2. V was clipped by 6 bases and J by 6 bases; unmatched bases: 11. The CDR3 length is 16 residues. CDR1 and CDR2 from the germline V gene are LGHNT and FRNRAP. CDR3 region: CASGSGASGRTDTQYF. The covered CDR3 bases are TGTGCTAGTGGGTCCGGGGCTAGCGGGAGGACGGATACG.

On this clone itself: The read terminates 3 residues before the CDR3 end, so the remaining end is supplied by the germline J gene. The chain links TRBV7-3 to TRBJ2-2, with D perhaps matching TRBD1 (6 bases). Trimming left V 7 bases short and J 0 bases short, with 9 bases between. In germline, CDR1 is SGHTA, CDR2 FQGTGA. The CDR3 runs 14 residues. The sequenced part of the CDR3 DNA is TGTGCCAGCAAGGACAGTCCGAACACCGGGGAG. Its protein product is CASKDSPNTGE. Given in full, the CDR3 is CASKDSPNTGELFF.

Notes on this clone: The CDR3 end is not reached by the read, which stops 3 residues before it; the germline J gene fills it in. The J gene is TRBJ2-7, the V gene TRBV5-1; TRBD1 matches 8 bases. After removal of 0 bases from V and 5 bases from J, the junction contained 7 bases not matched to a gene. This CDR3 is built from 15 residues. From germline, CDR1 is SGHRS and CDR2 YFSETQ. CDR3 bases read: TGCGCCAGCAGCTTGGTAGGACAGGGTCTCGACGAG. It encodes CASSLVGQGLDE. The full-length CDR3 reads as CASSLVGQGLDEQYF. The variable domain in full, with the rest retrieved from reference TRBV5-1 and TRBJ2-7, is KAGVTQTPRYLIKTRGQQVTLSCSPISGHRSVSWYQQTPGQGLQFLFEYFSETQRNKGNFPGRFSGRQFSNSRSEMNVSTLELGDSALYLCASSLVGQGLDEQYFGPGTRLTVT.